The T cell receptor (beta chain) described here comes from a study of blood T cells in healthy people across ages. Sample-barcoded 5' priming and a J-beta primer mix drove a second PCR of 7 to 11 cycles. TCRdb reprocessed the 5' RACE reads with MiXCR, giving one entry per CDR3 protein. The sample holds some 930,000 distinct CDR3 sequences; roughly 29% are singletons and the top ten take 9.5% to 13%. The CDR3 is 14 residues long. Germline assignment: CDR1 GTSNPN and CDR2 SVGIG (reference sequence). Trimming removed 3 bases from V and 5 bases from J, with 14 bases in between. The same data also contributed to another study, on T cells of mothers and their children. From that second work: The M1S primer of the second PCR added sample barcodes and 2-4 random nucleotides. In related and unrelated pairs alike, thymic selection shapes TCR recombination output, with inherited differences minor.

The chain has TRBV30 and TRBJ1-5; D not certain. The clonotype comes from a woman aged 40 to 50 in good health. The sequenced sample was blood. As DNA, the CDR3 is TGTGCCTGGAGCGGGCCGGGATCTGATCAGCCCCAGCATTTT. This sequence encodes CAWSGPGSDQPQHF.